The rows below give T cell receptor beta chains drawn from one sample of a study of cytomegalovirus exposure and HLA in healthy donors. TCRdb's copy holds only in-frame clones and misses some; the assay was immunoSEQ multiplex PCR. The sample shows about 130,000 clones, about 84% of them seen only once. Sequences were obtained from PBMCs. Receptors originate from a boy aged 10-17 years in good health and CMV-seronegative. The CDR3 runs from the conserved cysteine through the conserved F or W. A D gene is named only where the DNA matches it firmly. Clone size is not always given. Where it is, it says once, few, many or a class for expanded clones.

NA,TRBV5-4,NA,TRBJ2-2,CASSRLGNTGELFF,TGTGCCAGCAGCCGCCTCGGGAACACCGGGGAGCTGTTTTTT
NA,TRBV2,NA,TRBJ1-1,CASSSGEAFF,TGTGCCAGCAGTTCAGGGGAAGCTTTCTTT
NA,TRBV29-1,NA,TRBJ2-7,CSVSDSSYEQYF,TGCAGCGTGTCGGACAGCTCCTACGAGCAGTACTTC
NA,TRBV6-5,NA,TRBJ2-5,CASSYDGEFGTQYF,TGTGCCAGCAGTTACGACGGAGAGTTCGGGACCCAGTACTTC
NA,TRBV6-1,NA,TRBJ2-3,CASTPRVPVTDTQYF,TGTGCCAGCACTCCACGGGTACCAGTGACAGATACGCAGTATTTT
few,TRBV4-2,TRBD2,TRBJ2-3,CASSQEGQREGGDTQYF,TGTGCCAGCAGCCAAGAGGGCCAGCGGGAGGGAGGAGATACGCAGTATTTT
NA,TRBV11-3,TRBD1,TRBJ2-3,CASSRGWDRGLSTDTQYF,TGTGCCAGCAGCCGAGGGTGGGACAGGGGGCTCAGCACAGATACGCAGTATTTT
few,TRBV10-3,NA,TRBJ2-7,CAISESTTTAGEQYF,TGTGCCATCAGTGAGTCGACCACAACCGCGGGGGAGCAGTACTTC
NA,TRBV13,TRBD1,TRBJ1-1,CASSRTGEGDTEAFF,TGTGCCAGCAGCCGAACAGGGGAAGGGGACACTGAAGCTTTCTTT
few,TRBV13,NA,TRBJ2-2,CASSLGAELIMSGELFF,TGTGCCAGCAGCTTAGGAGCGGAATTGATTATGTCCGGGGAGCTGTTTTTT
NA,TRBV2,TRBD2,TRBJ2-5,CASSDGLAGASKTQYF,TGTGCCAGCAGTGACGGACTAGCGGGAGCTTCGAAGACCCAGTACTTC
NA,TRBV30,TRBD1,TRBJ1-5,CAWSEGQPNQPQHF,TGTGCCTGGAGTGAGGGACAGCCTAATCAGCCCCAGCATTTT
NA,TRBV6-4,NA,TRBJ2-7,CASSETPAGTGSSYEQYF,TGTGCCAGCAGTGAAACCCCCGCCGGGACTGGGAGCTCCTACGAGCAGTACTTC
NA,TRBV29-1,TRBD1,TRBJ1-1,CSVEIRGQVPFF,TGCAGCGTTGAGATTAGGGGACAGGTCCCTTTCTTT
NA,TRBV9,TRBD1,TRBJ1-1,CASSGRTGHTEAFF,TGTGCCAGCAGCGGTAGGACAGGGCACACTGAAGCTTTCTTT
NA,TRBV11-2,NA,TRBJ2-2,CASSRGSGELFF,TGTGCCAGCAGCCGGGGAAGCGGGGAGCTGTTTTTT
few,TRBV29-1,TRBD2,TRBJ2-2,CSATKREDTGELFF,TGCAGCGCCACTAAGCGGGAGGACACCGGGGAGCTGTTTTTT
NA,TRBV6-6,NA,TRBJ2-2,CASSALLGRGGELFF,TGTGCCAGCAGTGCCCTGCTGGGGCGAGGCGGGGAGCTGTTTTTT
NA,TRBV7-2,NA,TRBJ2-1,CASSLDRINEQFF,TGTGCCAGCAGCTTAGACAGGATCAATGAGCAGTTCTTC
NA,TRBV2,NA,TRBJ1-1,CASREGRTQEAFF,TGTGCCAGCAGGGAGGGGCGTACCCAAGAAGCTTTCTTT
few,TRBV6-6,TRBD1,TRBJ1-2,CASRRGQDLSYGYTF,TGTGCCAGCAGACGCGGACAGGACCTTTCCTATGGCTACACCTTC
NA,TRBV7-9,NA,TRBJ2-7,CSSSSMTYEQYF,TGTTCCAGCAGCTCCATGACATACGAGCAGTACTTC
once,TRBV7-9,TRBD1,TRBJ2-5,CASSLMGQGPETQYF,TGTGCCAGCAGCTTAATGGGACAGGGCCCGGAGACCCAGTACTTC
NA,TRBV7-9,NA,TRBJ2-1,CASSKGGDNEQFF,TGTGCCAGCAGCAAAGGGGGGGATAATGAGCAGTTCTTC
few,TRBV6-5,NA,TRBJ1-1,CASSLSGTEAFF,TGTGCCAGCAGTCTCTCGGGGACTGAAGCTTTCTTT
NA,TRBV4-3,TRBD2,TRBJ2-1,CASSLFRASGQQFF,TGCGCCAGCAGCCTATTCCGGGCTAGCGGGCAGCAGTTCTTC
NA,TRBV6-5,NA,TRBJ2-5,CASSGDSQETQYF,TGTGCCAGCAGCGGGGACTCCCAAGAGACCCAGTACTTC
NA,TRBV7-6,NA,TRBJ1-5,CASSLNGGSNQPQHF,TGTGCCAGCAGCTTAAATGGGGGGAGCAATCAGCCCCAGCATTTT